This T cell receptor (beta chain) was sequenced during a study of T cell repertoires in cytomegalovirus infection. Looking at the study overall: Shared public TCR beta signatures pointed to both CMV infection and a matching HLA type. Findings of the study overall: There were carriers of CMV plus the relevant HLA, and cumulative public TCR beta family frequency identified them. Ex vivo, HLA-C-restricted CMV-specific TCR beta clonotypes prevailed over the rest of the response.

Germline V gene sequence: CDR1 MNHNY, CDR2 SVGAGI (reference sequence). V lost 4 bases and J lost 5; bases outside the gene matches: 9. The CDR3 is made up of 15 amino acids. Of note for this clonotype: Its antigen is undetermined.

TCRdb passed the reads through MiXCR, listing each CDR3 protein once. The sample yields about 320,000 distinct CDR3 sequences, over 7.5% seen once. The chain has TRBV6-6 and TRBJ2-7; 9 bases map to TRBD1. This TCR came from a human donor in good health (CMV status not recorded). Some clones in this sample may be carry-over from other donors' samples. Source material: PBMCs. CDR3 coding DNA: TGTGCCAGCAGTTCTTCCGGGACAGGGTCCCACGAGCAGTACTTC. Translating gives CASSSSGTGSHEQYF.